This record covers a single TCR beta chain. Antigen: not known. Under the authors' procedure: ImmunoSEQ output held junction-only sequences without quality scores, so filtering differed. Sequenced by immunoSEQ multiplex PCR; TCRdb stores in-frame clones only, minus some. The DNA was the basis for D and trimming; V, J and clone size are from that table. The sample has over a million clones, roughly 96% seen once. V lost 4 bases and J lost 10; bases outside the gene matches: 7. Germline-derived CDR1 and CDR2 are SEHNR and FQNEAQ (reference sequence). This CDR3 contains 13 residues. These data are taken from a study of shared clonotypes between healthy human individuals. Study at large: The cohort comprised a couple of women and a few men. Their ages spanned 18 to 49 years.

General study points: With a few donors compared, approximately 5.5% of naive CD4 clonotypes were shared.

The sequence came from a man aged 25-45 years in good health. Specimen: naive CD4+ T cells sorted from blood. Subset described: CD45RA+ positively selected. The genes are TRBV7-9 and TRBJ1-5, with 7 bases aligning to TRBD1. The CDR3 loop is CASSSQTGDPQHF. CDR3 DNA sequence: TGTGCCAGCAGCTCACAAACAGGGGACCCCCAGCATTTT.